Sequencing of this TCR beta chain was carried out in a study of radiation and T cells in renal cell carcinoma. Study-wide background: Nephrectomy followed 15 Gy stereotactic body radiation by 4 weeks.

Indicated time point: blood 2 weeks post-SBRT. Described treatment: 15 Gy SBRT to primary tumor, nephrectomy 4 weeks later. Clear cell pathology was present in this patient's renal cell carcinoma. This table comes from immunoSEQ multiplex PCR, and its TCRdb copy is limited to in-frame clones, with some not included. Of 100,000 to 150,000 clones in the sample, about four fifths were seen once. This clone appeared many times. Its antigen is still unknown. The V and J ends lost 1 base and 3 bases respectively, with 3 bases between them. Germline CDR1 reads SGHAT; CDR2 reads FQNNGV. The CDR3 runs to 13 residues. Study outcomes and limitations: Pretreatment tumor biopsies were lacking, so baseline clonotypes are unknown.

The chain carries TRBV11-2 and TRBJ2-2; D remains unclear. The sample was blood, taken from a patient whose treatment included radiotherapy and nephrectomy. The origin of this receptor is a man between 45 and 60 years old with renal cell carcinoma. CDR3 in amino acids: CASSLVDTGELFF. CDR3 DNA: TGTGCCAGCAGCTTAGTGGACACCGGGGAGCTGTTTTTT.